A single sample is the source of the 5 T cell receptor beta chains below, sequenced in a study of human T cells and chemical hapten exposure. Time point in this sample: pre-sensitization, week 0. Treatment given: therapeutic diphenylcyclopropenone sensitization with weekly scalp DPC. TCRdb itself ran the RACE reads through MiXCR, one entry per CDR3 protein. The table lists under 70,000 distinct CDR3 sequences, around 10% of them singletons. The specimen comprised whole blood, sampled in connection with sensitization to the hapten diphenylcyclopropenone (DPC). The receptor source for this set is a middle-aged woman with alopecia areata. Some clones in this sample may be carry-over from other donors' samples.

This clonotype came up many times. This sequence joins TRBV19 and TRBJ2-5, with D uncertain. Between the trimmed V and J ends, which lost 0 bases and 5 bases, there was a span of 10 bases. CDR1 and CDR2 (germline): LNHDA, SQIVND (reference sequence). The CDR3 length is 14 residues. CDR3 sequence (DNA): TGTGCCAGTAGTATAGAATACAGTCCGGAGACCCAGTACTTC. Residues: CASSIEYSPETQYF.

This clonotype was seen only a few times. V and J are TRBV5-1 and TRBJ2-3; no clear D gene. CDR1 and CDR2 from the germline V gene are SGHRS and YFSETQ. The CDR3 loop spans 15 amino acids. The V end was cut by 2 bases, the J end by 1 base, with 11 bases between. CDR3 loop: CASSLVIGGTDTQYF. The CDR3 DNA is TGCGCCAGCAGCTTAGTGATAGGCGGCACAGATACGCAGTATTTT.

This clonotype has ten or more counts. The chain uses TRBV10-3 and TRBJ2-7; 8 positions agree with TRBD1. Germline CDR1 reads ENHRY; CDR2 reads SYGVKD. J was trimmed by 3 bases and V by 4 bases; bases with no gene match: 8. The CDR3 runs to 15 residues. The CDR3 DNA sequence: TGTGCCATCAGTGCAGGACAGGGATTACTCTACGAGCAGTACTTC. Its protein is CAISAGQGLLYEQYF.

This clonotype was detected many times. The J gene is TRBJ1-5, the V gene TRBV3-1; 10 bases agree with TRBD1. Germline CDR1 and CDR2: LGHDT and YNNKEL (reference sequence). The junction had 4 bases not matched to a gene; V was cut back by 4 bases and J by 7 bases. The CDR3 totals 14 residues. CDR3 amino acids: CASSPDRGQQPQHF. CDR3 DNA: TGTGCCAGCAGCCCCGACAGGGGGCAACAGCCCCAGCATTTT.

This clonotype was counted many times. As DNA, the CDR3 is TGCAGTGTAGGTAAAGTCGGGGAAAAACTGTTTTTT. Translated: CSVGKVGEKLFF. V gene TRBV29-1 combines with J gene TRBJ1-4; D not resolved. Germline CDR1 and CDR2: SQVTM and ANQGSEA. The CDR3 covers 12 residues.